A single sample gave rise to the 26 T cell receptor beta chains below, sequenced in a study of CD8+ T cells in alopecia areata. RNA, once extracted, was reverse transcribed into cDNA for use as the sequencing template. Only in-frame clones appear in the TCRdb table, and some are missing; sequencing was by immunoSEQ multiplex PCR. The profile shows 190,000 or so clones, around 58% of them singletons. The treatment denotes: oral pan-JAK inhibitor, 5-10 mg twice daily. The source material was CD8+ T cells sorted from blood, sampled at week 24, from a patient treated with tofacitinib. Receptors originate from a human donor with alopecia areata.

V is TRBV30 and J is TRBJ1-2; no reliable D call. The CDR3 has 14 amino acids. Per the germline V gene, CDR1 is GTSNPN and CDR2 is SVGIG (reference sequence). The V gene lost 1 base and the J gene lost 3 bases, with 12 bases spanning the gap. The CDR3 region has the DNA TGTGCCTGGAGTGGGTTGGACGGAGACTATGGCTACACCTTC. Amino acid sequence: CAWSGLDGDYGYTF. The variable domain in full, with the rest retrieved from reference TRBV30 and TRBJ1-2, is SQTIHQWPATLVQPVGSPLSLECTVEGTSNPNLYWYRQAAGRGLQLLFYSVGIGQISSEVPQNLSASRPQDRQFILSSKKLLLSDSGFYLCAWSGLDGDYGYTFGSGTRLTVV.

The rearrangement uses TRBV7-9 and TRBJ2-2; D remains unclear. Germline lookup yields CDR1 SEHNR and CDR2 FQNEAQ (reference sequence). Trimming took off 1 base at V and 0 bases at J, with 9 bases between the two ends. This CDR3 is built from 16 residues. Here the CDR3 reads CASSLVALANTGELFF. In DNA, the CDR3 is TGTGCCAGCAGCTTAGTTGCCCTTGCGAACACCGGGGAGCTGTTTTTT.

The chain is built from TRBV7-3 and TRBJ1-1; no firm D call. CDR1 is SGHTA, CDR2 FQGTGA, per germline. The CDR3 covers 13 residues. The V and J ends lost 2 bases and 0 bases respectively, with 4 bases between them. CDR3 sequence reads: CASSLGMNTEAFF. The CDR3 region has the DNA TGTGCCAGCAGCTTAGGAATGAACACTGAAGCTTTCTTT.

The chain recombines TRBV12-5 with TRBJ2-1, with unresolved D. Germline loops: CDR1 LGHNT, CDR2 FRNRAP. The CDR3 contains 15 residues. Trimming took 6 bases from V and 5 from J, leaving 17 bases between them. CDR3 amino acids: CASGNSAMRNNEQFF. DNA for the CDR3: TGTGCTAGTGGCAATTCGGCGATGAGGAACAATGAGCAGTTCTTC.

The V gene is TRBV5-6, the J gene TRBJ2-7; weak D call: TRBD2 (5 bases). V was clipped by 4 bases and J by 0 bases, with 8 bases between them. The germline V gene encodes CDR1 SGHDT and CDR2 YYEEEE. The CDR3 is made up of 13 amino acids. The CDR3 loop reads CASSVGSSYEQYF. In DNA, the CDR3 is TGTGCCAGCAGCGTAGGGAGCTCCTACGAGCAGTACTTC.

The V call is TRBV7-2, the J call TRBJ2-5, with 7 bases identical to TRBD1. The CDR3 extends over 15 amino acids. With 5 bases clipped from V and 3 bases from J, the junction kept 9 bases outside the gene matches. Germline CDR1 reads SGHTA; CDR2 reads FQGNSA. CDR3 sequence: CASSETFGTEETQYF. CDR3 sequence (DNA): TGTGCCAGCAGCGAAACTTTCGGGACAGAAGAGACCCAGTACTTC.

This sequence joins TRBV30 and TRBJ2-7; TRBD1 might be the D (6 bases). CDR3 size: 13 residues. Germline values: CDR1 GTSNPN, CDR2 SVGIG (reference sequence). The V gene lost 1 base and the J gene lost 3 bases, with 10 bases spanning the gap. CDR3: CAWSDGGNYEQYF. The CDR3 nucleotides are TGTGCCTGGAGTGATGGGGGCAACTACGAGCAGTACTTC.

This clone has only one observation. The CDR3 DNA is TGTGCCAGCAGCTTTGGAAGCACAGATACGCAGTATTTT. Encoded protein: CASSFGSTDTQYF. This chain joins TRBV7-8 and TRBJ2-3; D gene uncertain. The germline V gene has CDR1 SGHVS and CDR2 FQNEAQ. The CDR3 is made up of 13 amino acids. The V end was cut by 3 bases, the J end by 0 bases, with 4 bases between.

This clone occurred once. V is TRBV9 and J is TRBJ1-5; TRBD1 aligns across 9 bases. The V segment lost 3 bases and the J segment 4 bases; nucleotides outside the gene matches: 5. Germline V CDR1 and CDR2: SGDLS, YYNGEE. This CDR3 has 15 residues. For the CDR3, the DNA is TGTGCCAGCAGCGCGGGACAGGGACTTAATCAGCCCCAGCATTTT. This sequence encodes CASSAGQGLNQPQHF.

V and J are TRBV29-1 and TRBJ2-1; weak D call: TRBD2 (5 bases). The V end lost 7 bases, the J end lost 0 bases, and 13 bases lay between the germline ends. This CDR3 is 14 amino acids long. The V gene's germline CDR1 is SQVTM and CDR2 ANQGSEA. DNA for the CDR3: TGCAGCGCTTCAAGCGGCCGCTCCTACAATGAGCAGTTCTTC. It is translated as CSASSGRSYNEQFF.

This clone came up once. The chain links TRBV9 to TRBJ1-2; TRBD1 aligns across 7 bases. With 4 bases clipped from V and 8 bases from J, the junction kept 8 bases outside the gene matches. The germline CDR1 and CDR2 sequences are SGDLS and YYNGEE. The CDR3 contains 13 residues. The CDR3 here is CASSSRQGEGYTF. DNA of the CDR3: TGTGCCAGCAGCTCCCGACAGGGAGAGGGCTACACCTTC.

The CDR3 spells CASSTRNTIYF. Written as DNA, the CDR3 is TGTGCCAGCAGCACCCGAAACACCATATATTTT. The chain couples TRBV9 to TRBJ1-3; D is unresolved. The germline gives CDR1 SGDLS, CDR2 YYNGEE. This CDR3 comprises 11 residues. Trimming shortened V by 4 bases and J by 5 bases, and 4 bases separated the two germline ends.

This clone has just a few counts. The chain links TRBV7-2 to TRBJ2-7, with TRBD1 matching 7 bases. CDR3 size: 14 residues. Germline-derived CDR1 and CDR2 are SGHTA and FQGNSA. The junction had 11 bases not matched to a gene; V was cut back by 5 bases and J by 7 bases. The DNA for the CDR3 is TGTGCCAGCAGCACATGGACAGGCTCAGGGGAGCAGTACTTC. Protein: CASSTWTGSGEQYF.

The chain joins TRBV9 to TRBJ2-7; 8 positions agree with TRBD2. Germline V lookup: CDR1 SGDLS, CDR2 YYNGEE. The CDR3 length is 16 residues. V trimming: 3 bases; J trimming: 0 bases; junction bases outside the gene matches: 8. This CDR3 is CASSATLAESSYEQYF. In DNA, the CDR3 is TGTGCCAGCAGCGCCACACTAGCGGAGAGCTCCTACGAGCAGTACTTC.

The chain is built from TRBV13 and TRBJ2-7, with 9 positions matching TRBD1. The germline CDR1 and CDR2 sequences are PRHDT and FYEKMQ (reference sequence). Trimming took 1 base from V and 5 from J; bases not matched to a gene: 6. The CDR3 length is 15 residues. The DNA of the CDR3 is TGTGCCAGCAGCTTAGTTGACAGGGGGGGTCACGAGCAGTACTTC. Translation: CASSLVDRGGHEQYF. Looking up the rest from reference TRBV13 and TRBJ2-7 gives the full variable domain: AAGVIQSPRHLIKEKRETATLKCYPIPRHDTVYWYQQGPGQDPQFLISFYEKMQSDKGSIPDRFSAQQFSDYHSELNMSSLELGDSALYFCASSLVDRGGHEQYFGPGTRLTVT.

The chain links TRBV7-8 to TRBJ2-5, with D possibly TRBD2 on 5 matching bases. In germline, CDR1 is SGHVS, CDR2 FQNEAQ. CDR3 size: 16 residues. Trimming stripped 2 bases from V and 5 bases from J, with 18 bases between. The CDR3 is CASSLSFVGPGETQYF. The CDR3 DNA reads as TGTGCCAGCAGCTTATCCTTTGTCGGCCCGGGGGAGACCCAGTACTTC.

The chain joins TRBV5-6 to TRBJ1-2, with 7 nucleotides matching TRBD1. The trim removed 1 base at V and 8 bases at J, leaving 2 bases unmatched. The CDR3 contains 12 residues. CDR1 and CDR2 from the germline V gene are SGHDT and YYEEEE. The CDR3 loop reads CASSLTGAGYTF. CDR3 sequence (DNA): TGTGCCAGCAGCTTGACAGGGGCCGGCTACACCTTC.

The rearrangement uses TRBV27 and TRBJ2-7; a possible D gene is TRBD1 (6 bases). In germline, CDR1 is MNHEY, CDR2 SMNVEV (reference sequence). Trimming left V 8 bases short and J 6 bases short, with 17 bases between. This CDR3 is built from 13 residues. The CDR3 loop is CASSTPTGIEQYF. The CDR3 DNA is TGTGCCAGCTCTACTCCGACAGGTATCGAGCAGTACTTC.

The V and J genes are TRBV5-4 and TRBJ1-1, with 9 bases aligning to TRBD1. This CDR3 comprises 14 residues. The trim removed 4 bases at V and 9 bases at J, leaving 10 bases unmatched. Germline CDR1 and CDR2: SGHNT and YYREEE (reference sequence). The CDR3 spells CASSDGTGTRQAFF. For the CDR3, the DNA is TGTGCCAGCAGCGACGGGACAGGGACGCGTCAAGCTTTCTTT.

The chain carries TRBV25-1 and TRBJ2-1; no firm D call. The V end was cut by 5 bases, the J end by 5 bases, with 7 bases between. Looked up from germline, CDR1 is MGHDK and CDR2 is SYGVNS. The length of the CDR3 is 12 residues. The CDR3 bases are TGTGCCAGCAGTCTAAGCCACAATGAGCAGTTCTTC. This sequence encodes CASSLSHNEQFF.

The chain recombines TRBV13 with TRBJ2-3; 14 positions agree with TRBD2. J lost 5 bases, V lost 5 bases, and 9 bases had no gene match. The CDR3 is 17 amino acids. Per the germline V gene, CDR1 is PRHDT and CDR2 is FYEKMQ (reference sequence). This CDR3 reads CASSPTGTSGGRDTQYF. The CDR3 bases are TGTGCCAGCAGCCCGACTGGGACTAGCGGGGGCAGAGATACGCAGTATTTT.

This clone was recorded only once. The rearrangement joins TRBV9 to TRBJ1-2; the D is unclear. This CDR3 region has 13 residues. Looked up from germline, CDR1 is SGDLS and CDR2 is YYNGEE. V lost 6 bases, J lost 2 bases, and 11 bases lay in between. DNA for the CDR3: TGTGCCAGCAACCAGGTCGGAAACTATGGCTACACCTTC. Amino acids: CASNQVGNYGYTF.

The CDR3 protein is CASSLDRYGYTF. CDR3 DNA sequence: TGCGCCAGCAGCTTGGACCGCTATGGCTACACCTTC. This chain uses TRBV5-1 with TRBJ1-2; D uncertain. There are 12 residues in the CDR3. V was pared by 0 bases and J by 4 bases, with 4 bases between. The germline V gene encodes CDR1 SGHRS and CDR2 YFSETQ.

The chain employs TRBV7-6 and TRBJ2-2; a possible D gene is TRBD1 (6 bases). In germline, CDR1 is SGHVS, CDR2 FNYEAQ. Trimming cost V 5 bases and J 6 bases, with 13 bases left between them. This CDR3 has 14 residues. This CDR3 reads CASSQGQISGELFF. DNA of the CDR3: TGTGCCAGCAGCCAAGGACAGATCTCCGGGGAGCTGTTTTTT.

The chain has TRBV7-8 and TRBJ1-5, with unresolved D. Germline V gene data show CDR1 as SGHVS and CDR2 as FQNEAQ. CDR3 size: 15 residues. Trimming left V 5 bases short and J 0 bases short, with 11 bases between. The CDR3 here is CASSILQYSNQPQHF. CDR3 DNA sequence: TGTGCCAGCAGCATCCTACAGTATAGCAATCAGCCCCAGCATTTT.

V and J are TRBV9 and TRBJ2-4, with 9 bases identical to TRBD1. In germline, CDR1 is SGDLS, CDR2 YYNGEE. J lost 6 bases, V lost 3 bases, and 10 bases had no gene match. The CDR3 covers 16 residues. The CDR3 here is CASSDPSGTGRNIQYF. In nucleotides, the CDR3 is TGTGCCAGCAGCGACCCCTCCGGGACAGGGAGAAACATTCAGTACTTC.